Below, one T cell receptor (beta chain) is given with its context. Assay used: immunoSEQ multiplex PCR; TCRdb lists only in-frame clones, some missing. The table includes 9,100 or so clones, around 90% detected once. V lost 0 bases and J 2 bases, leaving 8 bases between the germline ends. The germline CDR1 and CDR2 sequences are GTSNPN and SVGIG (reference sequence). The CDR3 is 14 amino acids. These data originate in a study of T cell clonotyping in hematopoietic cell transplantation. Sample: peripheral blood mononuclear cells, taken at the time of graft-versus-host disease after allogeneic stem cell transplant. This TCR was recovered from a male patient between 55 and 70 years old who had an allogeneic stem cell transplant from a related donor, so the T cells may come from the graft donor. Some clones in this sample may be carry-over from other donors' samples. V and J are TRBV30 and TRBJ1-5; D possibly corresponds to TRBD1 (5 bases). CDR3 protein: CAWSVGRGNQPQHF. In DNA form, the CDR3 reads TGTGCCTGGAGTGTGGGCAGGGGCAATCAGCCCCAGCATTTT.